These 5 T cell receptor beta chains were all obtained from the same sample, sequenced in a study of graft-versus-host responses after intestinal transplantation. This table comes from immunoSEQ multiplex PCR, and its TCRdb copy is limited to in-frame clones, with some not included. Here the sample spans 40,000 or so clones, 93% being singletons. These TCRs are of unknown antigen specificity. Sequenced material: unstimulated CD8+ T cells sorted from spleen or lymph node cells, taken before transplant. Receptor source: a human donor who was the organ donor for an intestinal transplant.

V usage is TRBV2 and J usage is TRBJ1-1, with a tentative D call TRBD1 (6 bases). This CDR3 region has 16 residues. The germline gives CDR1 SNHLY, CDR2 FYNNEI. The V gene lost 3 bases and the J gene lost 4 bases, with 18 bases spanning the gap. This chain's CDR3 is CASSDFRGVGRTEAFF. CDR3 DNA sequence: TGTGCCAGCAGTGATTTCAGGGGCGTGGGTCGCACTGAAGCTTTCTTT.

The chain is built from TRBV6-6 and TRBJ2-7; D unresolved. Looked up from germline, CDR1 is MNHNY and CDR2 is SVGAGI (reference sequence). The V and J ends lost 2 bases and 2 bases respectively, with 13 bases between them. The CDR3 loop spans 15 amino acids. CDR3 sequence reads: CASSYDPSSPYEQYF. As DNA, the CDR3 is TGTGCCAGCAGTTACGATCCGAGTAGCCCCTACGAGCAGTACTTC.

In this sample, this clone turned up once. The CDR3 reads CASSIIGAEAFF. CDR3 DNA sequence: TGTGCCAGTAGTATAATCGGCGCTGAAGCTTTCTTT. The chain joins TRBV19 to TRBJ1-1, with no clear D. Trimming removed 2 bases from V and 6 bases from J, with 7 bases in between. CDR3 length equals 12 residues. The germline gives CDR1 LNHDA, CDR2 SQIVND (reference sequence).

V gene TRBV7-9 combines with J gene TRBJ2-2, with TRBD2 identical over 11 bases. Germline values: CDR1 SEHNR, CDR2 FQNEAQ (reference sequence). The V and J ends lost 5 bases and 4 bases, in that order; junction bases with no gene match: 15. The CDR3 has 19 amino acids. CDR3 in DNA: TGTGCCAGCAGCCCCCAAGACCAGACTAGCGGGATTCTCACCGGGGAGCTGTTTTTT. It is translated as CASSPQDQTSGILTGELFF.

The chain is built from TRBV27 and TRBJ2-7; D gene unclear. Trimming stripped 6 bases from V and 2 bases from J, with 8 bases between. CDR3 length equals 12 residues. The germline gives CDR1 MNHEY, CDR2 SMNVEV (reference sequence). The CDR3 loop reads CASRGGTYEQYF. CDR3 nucleotide sequence: TGTGCCAGCAGAGGCGGTACCTACGAGCAGTACTTC.